This T cell receptor beta chain was found in a study of T cells expressing NK-cell markers. Study overall: HCMV seropositivity marked most of the eight sequenced donors; one was seronegative.

TCRdb reanalyzed the 5' RACE reads, giving one entry per CDR3 protein sequence and no DNA. The listing contains 200,000 to 300,000 distinct CDR3 sequences. Sequenced material: blood T cells: a sorted CD56 or NKG2C T cell subset, CD4+ or CD8+ T cells, or bulk PBMC T cells (not recorded which). This receptor was identified in a man aged 18 to 30 in good health.

The CDR3 here is CASTLLGAGSTDTQYF. The genes are TRBV27 and TRBJ2-3; without DNA, the TCRdb call of TRBD1 cannot be checked. CDR1 is MNHEY, CDR2 SMNVEV, per germline (reference sequence). This CDR3 has 16 residues.